This entry is about one T cell receptor (beta chain). The germline CDR1 and CDR2 sequences are SGHTA and FQGNSA. The CDR3 sequence is 15 residues long. Trimming cost V 4 bases and J 3 bases; bases outside gene matches: 6. The sample belongs to a study of T cells in Graves' hyperthyroidism and ophthalmopathy. Amplification of TCR beta CDR3 regions was performed using RNA transcripts as template. Initially, a first-round RT-PCR of the TCR CDR3 employed the HTBI primer set. From the multiplex PCR reads, TCRdb called clonotypes with MiXCR, one entry per CDR3 protein. This sample yields around 300,000 distinct CDR3 sequences, of which 11% to 15% are seen a single time; around 25% belongs to the top ten.

The genes are TRBV7-2 and TRBJ1-3, with 7 bases fitting TRBD1. This sequence was found in a woman in her 30s with Graves' hyperthyroidism. Input material: blood. The CDR3 is CASSSRTGVGNTIYF. The DNA of the CDR3 is TGTGCCAGCAGCTCCCGCACAGGGGTTGGAAACACCATATATTTT.